The 32 T cell receptor beta chains below all came from one sample that was sequenced in a study of blood T cell repertoires in COVID-19. The assay was immunoSEQ multiplex PCR, and TCRdb's table has in-frame clones only and misses some. The data show fewer than 100,000 clones, around 90% seen once. Material: peripheral blood. Receptors were obtained from a woman of 80 years or more with acute or convalescent COVID-19.

The chain employs TRBV9 and TRBJ2-5; 14 nucleotides agree with TRBD2. J lost 4 bases, V lost 5 bases, and 10 bases had no gene match. CDR3 length equals 17 residues. The germline V gene encodes CDR1 SGDLS and CDR2 YYNGEE. CDR3 residues: CASSPGLAGVWGETQYF. The DNA for the CDR3 is TGTGCCAGCAGTCCGGGACTAGCGGGGGTGTGGGGAGAGACCCAGTACTTC.

DNA of the CDR3: TGTGCCAGCAGCGCTGGAGCAAGCAATCAGCCCCAGCATTTT. The encoded protein is CASSAGASNQPQHF. The chain combines TRBV7-6 with TRBJ1-5; D is undetermined. This CDR3 has 14 amino acids. Germline loops: CDR1 SGHVS, CDR2 FNYEAQ. Trimming removed 5 bases at V and 1 base at J, with 9 bases between. Complete variable domain (other parts from reference TRBV7-6 and TRBJ1-5): GAGVSQSPRYKVTKRGQDVALRCDPISGHVSLYWYRQALGQGPEFLTYFNYEAQQDKSGLPNDRFSAERPEGSISTLTIQRTEQRDSAMYRCASSAGASNQPQHFGDGTRLSIL.

The V gene is TRBV7-3, the J gene TRBJ2-3; 12 nucleotides match TRBD2. Germline V gene data show CDR1 as SGHTA and CDR2 as FQGTGA. The V gene end was trimmed by 5 bases and the J gene end by 3 bases; junction bases not matched to a gene: 3. CDR3 length equals 15 residues. CDR3: CASSLGLAGTDTQYF. The CDR3 bases are TGTGCCAGCAGCCTGGGACTAGCGGGTACAGATACGCAGTATTTT.

This chain connects TRBV11-2 to TRBJ2-1; maybe TRBD1 (5 bases). Looked up from germline, CDR1 is SGHAT and CDR2 is FQNNGV. V dropped 1 base and J dropped 6 bases, with 16 bases sitting between them. This CDR3 is 16 amino acids long. The CDR3 region has the DNA TGTGCCAGCAGCTTAGCGGCAGGGTTAGGGGCCAATGAGCAGTTCTTC. This sequence encodes CASSLAAGLGANEQFF.

The rearrangement joins TRBV18 to TRBJ1-6, with D maybe TRBD1 (5 bases). Trimming took off 2 bases at V and 9 bases at J, with 11 bases between the two ends. The CDR3 runs to 14 residues. CDR1 KGHSH and CDR2 LQKENI come from the germline V gene. The CDR3 DNA reads as TGTGCCAGCTCACCAGGCCAGGGCGGTTCACCCCTCCACTTT. Translating it yields CASSPGQGGSPLHF.

V usage is TRBV19 and J usage is TRBJ1-1; a possible D gene is TRBD1 (5 bases). Trimming took off 9 bases at V and 7 bases at J, with 18 bases between the two ends. The CDR3 extends over 13 amino acids. Germline CDR1 is LNHDA and CDR2 is SQIVND (reference sequence). CDR3 coding DNA: TGTGCCAGCTCGGACGACAGCGTACTTGAAGCTTTCTTT. This encodes CASSDDSVLEAFF.

The genes are TRBV2 and TRBJ2-7; the match to TRBD1 covers 7 bases. Germline V lookup: CDR1 SNHLY, CDR2 FYNNEI. Trimming removed 8 bases from V and 4 bases from J; junction bases left unmatched: 5. This CDR3 has 12 residues. CDR3 nucleotide sequence: TGTGCCAGCCGGGACAGCGAGTACGAGCAGTACTTC. Translating it yields CASRDSEYEQYF.

This clone was observed once. The chain uses TRBV12-5 and TRBJ2-5, with a tentative D call TRBD2 (5 bases). Trimming shortened V by 3 bases and J by 2 bases, and 10 bases separated the two germline ends. The CDR3 is made up of 14 amino acids. CDR1 LGHNT and CDR2 FRNRAP come from the germline V gene. CDR3 coding DNA: TGTGCTAGTGGTTTAGCCCGGACTCAAGAGACCCAGTACTTC. Protein: CASGLARTQETQYF.

DNA for the CDR3: TGTGCCAGCAGCCAGGGATCGGGAACAGTGAACACCGGGGAGCTGTTTTTT. Its translation is CASSQGSGTVNTGELFF. V usage is TRBV3-1 (or the pseudogene TRBV3-2) and J usage is TRBJ2-2; a possible D gene is TRBD2 (5 bases). The length of the CDR3 is 17 residues. Trimming cost V 3 bases and J 1 base, with 15 bases left between them. Germline V gene data show CDR1 as LGHDT and CDR2 as YNNKEL (reference sequence).

The rearrangement links TRBV2 to TRBJ1-2, with 7 bases identical to TRBD1. J was trimmed by 0 bases and V by 5 bases; bases with no gene match: 6. Looked up from germline, CDR1 is SNHLY and CDR2 is FYNNEI. There are 15 residues in the CDR3. This CDR3 reads CASSKEGTANYGYTF. CDR3 nucleotide sequence: TGTGCCAGCAGTAAGGAGGGGACAGCTAACTATGGCTACACCTTC.

The J gene is TRBJ2-5, the V gene TRBV7-9; the match to TRBD1 covers 9 bases. Looked up from germline, CDR1 is SEHNR and CDR2 is FQNEAQ (reference sequence). V trimming: 2 bases; J trimming: 5 bases; junction bases outside the gene matches: 6. The length of the CDR3 is 15 residues. The CDR3 reads CASSLYRGQGETQYF. The CDR3, as DNA: TGTGCCAGCAGCTTATACAGGGGGCAGGGGGAGACCCAGTACTTC.

The chain joins TRBV27 to TRBJ2-1, with 12 nucleotides matching TRBD2. V gave up 6 bases and J gave up 4 bases; unmatched junction bases: 13. From germline, CDR1 is MNHEY and CDR2 SMNVEV (reference sequence). CDR3 length equals 18 residues. The CDR3 nucleotides read TGTGCCAGCAGATGGACTAGCGGGGCCGCCCCTACGTACAATGAGCAGTTCTTC. Translating it yields CASRWTSGAAPTYNEQFF.

The rearrangement links TRBV28 to TRBJ2-7, with TRBD1 matching over 9 bases. The CDR3 has 15 amino acids. The germline gives CDR1 MDHEN, CDR2 SYDVKM. The ends lost 3 bases at V and 1 base at J; junction bases unmatched: 4. The CDR3 DNA sequence: TGTGCCAGCAGTTTTGGGGGGACAGGGTCCTACGAGCAGTACTTC. Protein sequence: CASSFGGTGSYEQYF.

The chain recombines TRBV7-9 with TRBJ2-7; possible D gene TRBD1, 5 bases. Deletions cut 7 bases from V and 2 bases from J, with 15 bases between. CDR1 and CDR2 from the germline V gene are SEHNR and FQNEAQ (reference sequence). The CDR3 is 14 residues long. CDR3 amino acids: CASKRSAGTYEQYF. CDR3 bases: TGTGCCAGCAAGAGGTCGGCAGGGACCTACGAGCAGTACTTC.

The rearrangement joins TRBV18 to TRBJ1-5, with 8 positions matching TRBD1. V gave up 5 bases and J gave up 9 bases; unmatched junction bases: 12. From germline, CDR1 is KGHSH and CDR2 LQKENI. The CDR3 is made up of 15 amino acids. The CDR3 DNA follows: TGTGCCAGCTCAACGGACAGGGCGGATTCAGGGCCCCAGCATTTT. Translated: CASSTDRADSGPQHF.

This chain uses TRBV7-3 with TRBJ1-1; TRBD1 agrees at 8 bases. Germline V CDR1 and CDR2: SGHTA, FQGTGA. With V trimmed by 5 bases and J by 3 bases, 5 bases remained unmatched. This CDR3 contains 14 residues. CDR3 nucleotides: TGTGCCAGCAGCCTCCAGGGGGCGGACACTGAAGCTTTCTTT. Protein sequence: CASSLQGADTEAFF.

The chain joins TRBV5-1 to TRBJ2-3; 9 bases line up with TRBD1. The length of the CDR3 is 14 residues. With 6 bases clipped from V and 5 bases from J, the junction kept 7 bases outside the gene matches. Germline V lookup: CDR1 SGHRS, CDR2 YFSETQ. CDR3 nucleotide sequence: TGCGCCAGCAAAGAGGGACAGGGATTAGATACGCAGTATTTT. Residues: CASKEGQGLDTQYF.

This clone was detected only once. This rearrangement joins TRBV2 to TRBJ1-4, with TRBD1 matching 7 bases. This CDR3 spans 15 amino acids. Germline V CDR1 and CDR2: SNHLY, FYNNEI. V lost 6 bases and J lost 1; bases outside the gene matches: 5. The CDR3 sequence is CASRQGTQTNEKLFF. CDR3 nucleotides: TGTGCCAGCAGACAGGGGACGCAAACTAATGAAAAACTGTTTTTT.

The chain couples TRBV5-4 to TRBJ2-1; 11 bases are a match to TRBD2. Germline V gene lookup returns CDR1 SGHNT and CDR2 YYREEE (reference sequence). The CDR3 runs 14 residues. Trimming cost V 6 bases and J 4 bases; bases outside gene matches: 3. The CDR3 protein is CASTRLAGYNEQFF. The CDR3 DNA reads as TGTGCCAGCACCAGACTAGCGGGATACAATGAGCAGTTCTTC.

This chain links TRBV5-4 with TRBJ2-5; possible D gene TRBD2, 6 bases. Looked up from germline, CDR1 is SGHNT and CDR2 is YYREEE (reference sequence). The CDR3 covers 14 residues. V was pared by 4 bases and J by 5 bases, with 15 bases between. This CDR3 reads CASSRSGLEETQYF. CDR3 nucleotides: TGTGCCAGCAGCCGTAGCGGACTCGAGGAGACCCAGTACTTC.

V usage is TRBV19 and J usage is TRBJ1-6; tentative D call: TRBD1 (5 bases). V was trimmed by 3 bases and J by 6 bases, leaving 9 bases between them. This CDR3 is 14 amino acids long. Germline V CDR1 and CDR2: LNHDA, SQIVND (reference sequence). The CDR3 DNA is TGTGCCAGTAGTATCCAGGGTCCTAATTCACCCCTCCACTTT. Encoded protein: CASSIQGPNSPLHF.

This chain uses TRBV6-4 with TRBJ1-1; D may be TRBD1 (6 bases). Germline lookup yields CDR1 MRHNA and CDR2 SNTAGT. The CDR3 runs to 14 residues. Trimming stripped 5 bases from V and 5 bases from J, with 15 bases between. CDR3 nucleotide sequence: TGTGCCAGCAGTCAACAGGGTTTGTTGACTGAAGCTTTCTTT. Its translation: CASSQQGLLTEAFF.

This rearrangement joins TRBV14 to TRBJ2-2; TRBD1 is a possible D gene (5 bases). Per germline, CDR1 SGHDN and CDR2 FVKESK. The CDR3 is 15 residues long. V was cut by 3 bases and J by 6 bases, with 14 bases left in between. The CDR3 loop is CASSQGRAYSGELFF. Written as DNA, the CDR3 is TGTGCCAGCAGCCAGGGCAGGGCCTATTCCGGGGAGCTGTTTTTT.

The chain has TRBV7-2 and TRBJ1-5; D gene ambiguous. The ends were cut back, 1 base at V and 1 base at J, with 8 bases in the middle. The CDR3 length is 15 residues. In germline, CDR1 is SGHTA, CDR2 FQGNSA. CDR3 residues: CASSLGQVSNQPQHF. The CDR3 DNA follows: TGTGCCAGCAGCTTAGGGCAGGTGAGCAATCAGCCCCAGCATTTT. The whole variable domain, filled in from reference TRBV7-2 and TRBJ1-5, reads GAGVSQSPSNKVTEKGKDVELRCDPISGHTALYWYRQSLGQGLEFLIYFQGNSAPDKSGLPSDRFSAERTGGSVSTLTIQRTQQEDSAVYLCASSLGQVSNQPQHFGDGTRLSIL.

The chain recombines TRBV5-1 with TRBJ2-7; 7 nucleotides agree with TRBD2. This CDR3 is 15 amino acids long. V gave up 0 bases and J gave up 2 bases; unmatched junction bases: 5. Germline values: CDR1 SGHRS, CDR2 YFSETQ. The CDR3 sequence is CASSLVASGTYEQYF. The CDR3 DNA reads as TGCGCCAGCAGCTTGGTGGCTAGCGGCACCTACGAGCAGTACTTC.

This chain uses TRBV9 with TRBJ2-3; D is possibly TRBD1 (6 bases). From germline, CDR1 is SGDLS and CDR2 YYNGEE. V was clipped by 0 bases and J by 5 bases, with 13 bases between them. The CDR3 extends over 15 amino acids. The CDR3 nucleotides are TGTGCCAGCAGCGTAGAACAGGGTCAGGTAGATACGCAGTATTTT. Residues: CASSVEQGQVDTQYF.

The chain employs TRBV2 and TRBJ2-7, with 7 bases matching TRBD1. V lost 6 bases and J lost 0; bases outside the gene matches: 5. The CDR3 extends over 14 amino acids. CDR1 SNHLY and CDR2 FYNNEI come from the germline V gene. For the CDR3, the DNA is TGTGCCAGCAGAGAGGACAGGACCTCCTACGAGCAGTACTTC. Residues: CASREDRTSYEQYF. Complete variable domain (other parts from reference TRBV2 and TRBJ2-7): EPEVTQTPSHQVTQMGQEVILRCVPISNHLYFYWYRQILGQKVEFLVSFYNNEISEKSEIFDDQFSVERPDGSNFTLKIRSTKLEDSAMYFCASREDRTSYEQYFGPGTRLTVT.

The chain combines TRBV29-1 with TRBJ2-7, with 10 bases fitting TRBD1. The V segment lost 4 bases and the J segment 2 bases; nucleotides outside the gene matches: 8. The CDR3 runs to 15 residues. Germline-derived CDR1 and CDR2 are SQVTM and ANQGSEA. CDR3 protein: CSVGRVTGGPYEQYF. The CDR3 DNA is TGCAGCGTTGGAAGGGTGACAGGGGGCCCCTACGAGCAGTACTTC.

The CDR3 loop reads CASSRLTGTTGNTIYF. CDR3 nucleotides: TGTGCCAGCAGTCGACTGACAGGGACCACTGGAAACACCATATATTTT. The chain employs TRBV6-2 or TRBV6-3 and TRBJ1-3; TRBD1 aligns across 7 bases. The length of the CDR3 is 16 residues. The V and J ends lost 5 bases and 2 bases, in that order; junction bases with no gene match: 9. Germline CDR1 and CDR2: MNHEY and SVGEGT.

This chain connects TRBV5-1 to TRBJ2-1; TRBD2 agrees at 7 bases. Looked up from germline, CDR1 is SGHRS and CDR2 is YFSETQ. Unmatched junction bases numbered 9, after V lost 4 bases and J lost 2 bases. This CDR3 has 16 amino acids. CDR3: CASSGASGGPYNEQFF. The CDR3 DNA reads as TGCGCCAGCAGCGGAGCTAGCGGAGGACCCTACAATGAGCAGTTCTTC.

This chain joins TRBV4-1 and TRBJ2-7, with 8 nucleotides matching TRBD1. From germline, CDR1 is MGHRA and CDR2 YSYEKL. The CDR3 length is 15 residues. V lost 4 bases, J lost 5 bases, and 10 bases stayed unmatched. This CDR3 reads CASSRRSGQADEQYF. Written as DNA, the CDR3 is TGCGCCAGCAGCCGGCGGTCGGGACAGGCGGACGAGCAGTACTTC.

CDR3 loop: CASSLAGANNEQFF. CDR3 nucleotides: TGTGCCAGCAGCTTAGCGGGGGCTAACAATGAGCAGTTCTTC. The chain combines TRBV7-3 with TRBJ2-1; D might be TRBD2 (7 bases). This CDR3 comprises 14 residues. Trimming took off 2 bases at V and 5 bases at J, with 10 bases between the two ends. From germline, CDR1 is SGHTA and CDR2 FQGTGA. The complete variable domain, with remaining parts taken from reference TRBV7-3 and TRBJ2-1, reads GAGVSQTPSNKVTEKGKYVELRCDPISGHTALYWYRQSLGQGPEFLIYFQGTGAADDSGLPNDRFFAVRPEGSVSTLKIQRTERGDSAVYLCASSLAGANNEQFFGPGTRLTVL.